The source of this T cell receptor beta chain is a study of cytotoxic CD8 clonotypes in ibrutinib-treated CLL. The wider study: Responses comprised around 24 partial and 2 complete; at median around 70 months, about 15 remained remitted and about twelve progressed. Study conclusions and caveats: Higher circulating CD8+ T-cell counts strongly accompanied higher baseline clonality, above age-matched healthy donors.

This clone has more than one count but fewer than ten. The antigen remains undetermined. Sequencing was performed with immunoSEQ multiplex PCR; in TCRdb, only in-frame clones are kept and a portion is missing. The table lists 110,000 or so clones, approximately 56% of them singletons. The germline gives CDR1 KGHSH, CDR2 LQKENI. V shed 0 bases and J shed 0 bases, with 12 bases lying between them. This CDR3 comprises 17 residues. Sequencing was performed on PBMCs, taken after 24 months of ibrutinib treatment. The chain combines TRBV18 with TRBJ1-5, with D possibly being TRBD1 (5 bases). This clonotype was sampled from a human donor with chronic lymphocytic leukemia. CDR3 in amino acids: CASSPPSGLGSNQPQHF. Here the CDR3 DNA reads TGTGCCAGCTCACCACCGTCGGGGCTGGGTAGCAATCAGCCCCAGCATTTT.